Presented here are 13 T cell receptor beta chains from one specimen sequenced in a study of cytomegalovirus exposure and HLA in healthy donors. Using immunoSEQ multiplex PCR, the repertoire was profiled, and TCRdb retains in-frame clones only, with some absent. The table records some 49,000 clones, around 91% of them present only once. Sequencing was carried out using PBMCs. The receptors here all came from a man in his late teens or twenties in good health and CMV-seronegative.

This clone was recorded only once. The genes are TRBV28 and TRBJ2-7; 7 positions agree with TRBD1. With 6 bases clipped from V and 1 base from J, the junction kept 6 bases outside the gene matches. The CDR3 length is 14 residues. Per the germline V gene, CDR1 is MDHEN and CDR2 is SYDVKM. The CDR3 DNA follows: TGTGCCAGCAGCTCTCAGGGGGTTTCCTACGAGCAGTACTTC. Translating it yields CASSSQGVSYEQYF.

The chain combines TRBV7-2 with TRBJ2-1, with 11 bases that match TRBD2. Germline V gene lookup returns CDR1 SGHTA and CDR2 FQGNSA. The junction had 11 bases not matched to a gene; V was cut back by 5 bases and J by 2 bases. The CDR3 contains 18 residues. This CDR3 is CASSTRPGGLAAYNEQFF. The CDR3 DNA follows: TGTGCCAGCAGCACGCGCCCGGGGGGACTAGCGGCCTACAATGAGCAGTTCTTC.

This chain connects TRBV2 to TRBJ2-1; 12 nucleotides agree with TRBD2. Germline CDR1 reads SNHLY; CDR2 reads FYNNEI. This CDR3 region has 14 residues. Trimming at V came to 8 bases and at J to 9 bases, leaving 8 bases not matched to a gene. The CDR3: CASAPGLAGPEQFF. CDR3 sequence (DNA): TGTGCCAGCGCCCCAGGACTAGCGGGACCTGAGCAGTTCTTC.

The CDR3: CASRKGQGAGSTDTQYF. DNA of the CDR3: TGTGCCAGCAGGAAAGGACAGGGGGCTGGTAGCACAGATACGCAGTATTTT. J is TRBJ2-3 and V is TRBV27; TRBD1 matches at 11 bases. The germline V gene encodes CDR1 MNHEY and CDR2 SMNVEV (reference sequence). J was trimmed by 0 bases and V by 6 bases; bases with no gene match: 8. This CDR3 spans 17 amino acids.

The chain carries TRBV7-2 and TRBJ2-5, with a possible D match to TRBD2 (6 bases). The germline CDR1 and CDR2 sequences are SGHTA and FQGNSA. Trimming shortened V by 7 bases and J by 1 base, and 13 bases separated the two germline ends. This CDR3 has 14 residues. CDR3 amino acids: CASTPGGAQETQYF. The CDR3 region has the DNA TGTGCCAGCACCCCCGGGGGTGCCCAAGAGACCCAGTACTTC.

This clone was observed a single time. This rearrangement joins TRBV28 to TRBJ2-5, with TRBD2 identical over 9 bases. Looked up from germline, CDR1 is MDHEN and CDR2 is SYDVKM. Trimming cost V 7 bases and J 0 bases; bases outside gene matches: 6. The CDR3 runs 15 residues. The CDR3 reads CASIAASGNQETQYF. For the CDR3, the DNA is TGTGCCAGCATTGCGGCTAGCGGGAACCAAGAGACCCAGTACTTC. The whole variable domain, filled in from reference TRBV28 and TRBJ2-5, reads DVKVTQSSRYLVKRTGEKVFLECVQDMDHENMFWYRQDPGLGLRLIYFSYDVKMKEKGDIPEGYSVSREKKERFSLILESASTNQTSMYLCASIAASGNQETQYFGPGTRLLVL.

This rearrangement joins TRBV15 to TRBJ2-2; D call uncertain. Trimming stripped 9 bases from V and 6 bases from J, with 8 bases between. This CDR3 region has 11 residues. The germline V gene encodes CDR1 LNHNV and CDR2 YYDKDF (reference sequence). CDR3 DNA: TGTGCCACTTACAACGCCGGGGAGCTGTTTTTT. Translating it yields CATYNAGELFF.

V usage is TRBV2 and J usage is TRBJ2-7; TRBD1 matches at 7 bases. The CDR3 loop spans 15 amino acids. Per the germline V gene, CDR1 is SNHLY and CDR2 is FYNNEI. Trimming cost V 5 bases and J 2 bases; bases outside gene matches: 9. CDR3 nucleotide sequence: TGTGCCAGCAGTTCCACCCGACAGGGCGCCTACGAGCAGTACTTC. Its translation is CASSSTRQGAYEQYF.

The chain uses TRBV19 and TRBJ2-3, with 9 bases matching TRBD2. The CDR3 sequence is 16 residues long. V was clipped by 3 bases and J by 4 bases; unmatched bases: 8. Germline lookup yields CDR1 LNHDA and CDR2 SQIVND (reference sequence). The CDR3 loop reads CASSIGAGGPSDTQYF. CDR3 in DNA: TGTGCCAGTAGTATTGGGGCGGGAGGGCCCTCAGATACGCAGTATTTT.

In this sample, this clone turned up once. This chain connects TRBV7-9 to TRBJ2-3, with D possibly being TRBD2 (6 bases). V was trimmed by 1 base and J by 0 bases, leaving 8 bases between them. Germline values: CDR1 SEHNR, CDR2 FQNEAQ (reference sequence). This CDR3 is built from 15 residues. The CDR3 DNA reads as TGTGCCAGCAGCTTAGACCGGGGGAGCACAGATACGCAGTATTTT. Translating gives CASSLDRGSTDTQYF.

The rearrangement links TRBV7-3 to TRBJ1-1; the match to TRBD1 covers 7 bases. CDR3 length equals 15 residues. Germline assignment: CDR1 SGHTA and CDR2 FQGTGA. The ends lost 7 bases at V and 1 base at J; junction bases unmatched: 9. CDR3 residues: CASKTTGAGNTEAFF. The CDR3, as DNA: TGTGCCAGCAAAACAACAGGGGCAGGGAACACTGAAGCTTTCTTT.

The CDR3 DNA reads as TGTGCCAGCAGCTCCGACAGGGGGCCCCGTACTAACTATGGCTACACCTTC. As protein: CASSSDRGPRTNYGYTF. The chain links TRBV7-2 to TRBJ1-2; TRBD1 aligns across 10 bases. V was pared by 4 bases and J by 0 bases, with 8 bases of the junction left unmatched. The V gene's germline CDR1 is SGHTA and CDR2 FQGNSA. The CDR3 is 17 residues long.

The chain combines TRBV11-1 with TRBJ2-5; 8 positions agree with TRBD2. V was clipped by 1 base and J by 1 base; unmatched bases: 5. The CDR3 is 16 residues long. Germline V lookup: CDR1 SGHAT, CDR2 FQDESV (reference sequence). The CDR3 here is CASSLGLAGPQETQYF. The DNA of the CDR3 is TGTGCCAGCAGCTTAGGCCTAGCGGGTCCCCAAGAGACCCAGTACTTC.